The clone carrying this TCR beta chain was seen just once. Enrolled during active infection, Seattle patients were then followed longitudinally. Study processing details: The assay estimated nucleated cells by amplifying reference gene primers. Profiling relied on immunoSEQ multiplex PCR, and the TCRdb table lists in-frame clones only, not all of them. V and J calls and clone size are those listed in that table; D and trimming were worked out from the DNA. The sample holds tens of thousands of clones, about four fifths seen once. This sample was included in a study of blood T cell repertoires in COVID-19. Study context: Sites across the United States, Italy and Spain contributed samples from acute and convalescent COVID-19. Sources were T cells, B-cell-depleted T cells, or PBMCs; the material itself was cDNA or gDNA.

The CDR3 runs 13 residues. CDR1 is SGHTA and CDR2 is FQGTGA in the germline V gene. The V segment lost 5 bases and the J segment 7 bases; nucleotides outside the gene matches: 4. This clonotype was obtained from a man aged 70-80 years with COVID-19, enrolled during active disease. What was sequenced was peripheral blood. The chain uses TRBV7-3 and TRBJ1-2, with 10 bases fitting TRBD1. CDR3 protein: CASSATGGLGYTF. CDR3 sequence (DNA): TGTGCCAGCAGCGCGACAGGGGGCCTTGGCTACACCTTC. Variable domain in full (rest from reference TRBV7-3 and TRBJ1-2): GAGVSQTPSNKVTEKGKYVELRCDPISGHTALYWYRQSLGQGPEFLIYFQGTGAADDSGLPNDRFFAVRPEGSVSTLKIQRTERGDSAVYLCASSATGGLGYTFGSGTRLTVV.